This T cell receptor beta chain was obtained from a study of blood T cell repertoires in COVID-19. In the study overall: Samples representing acute and convalescent COVID-19 were sourced from the United States, Italy and Spain. Sources were T cells, B-cell-depleted T cells, or PBMCs; the material itself was cDNA or gDNA.

The V gene's germline CDR1 is MNHNY and CDR2 SVGAGI (reference sequence). The V end was cut by 5 bases, the J end by 1 base, with 18 bases between. This CDR3 has 18 amino acids. In the source study's methods: Reference gene primer amplification in the assay estimated nucleated cell counts. Libraries were prepared by immunoSEQ multiplex PCR; TCRdb keeps only in-frame clonotypes and omits some of them. V and J calls and clone size come straight from that table; D and trimming were deduced from the DNA. The repertoire includes approximately 260,000 clones, more than 85% of them detected once, and less than 4.5% sits in the top ten.

Sequenced: peripheral blood. J is TRBJ2-6 and V is TRBV6-6; D is ambiguous. The sequence came from a young man with active or convalescent COVID-19. CDR3 nucleotide sequence: TGTGCCAGCAGTCCGACCTACGCCCTCGGGTCTGGGGCCAACGTCCTGACTTTC. It specifies CASSPTYALGSGANVLTF.